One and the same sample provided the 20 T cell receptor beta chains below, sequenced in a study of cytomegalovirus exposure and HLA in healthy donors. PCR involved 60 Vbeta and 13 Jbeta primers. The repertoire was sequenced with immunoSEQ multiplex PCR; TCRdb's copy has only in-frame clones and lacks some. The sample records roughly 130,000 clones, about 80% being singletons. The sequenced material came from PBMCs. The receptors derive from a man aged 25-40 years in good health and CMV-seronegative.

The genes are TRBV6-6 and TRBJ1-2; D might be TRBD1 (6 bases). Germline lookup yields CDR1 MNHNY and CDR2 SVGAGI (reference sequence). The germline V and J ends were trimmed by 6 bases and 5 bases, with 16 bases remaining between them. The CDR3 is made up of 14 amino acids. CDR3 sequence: CASSPTDRTYGYTF. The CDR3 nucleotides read TGTGCCAGCAGCCCTACCGACAGGACGTATGGCTACACCTTC.

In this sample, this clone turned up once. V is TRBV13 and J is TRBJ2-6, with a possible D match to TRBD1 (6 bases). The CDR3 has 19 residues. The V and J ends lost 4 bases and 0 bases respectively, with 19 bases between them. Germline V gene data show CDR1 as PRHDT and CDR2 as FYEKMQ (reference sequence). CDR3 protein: CASSSWTVLTHSGANVLTF. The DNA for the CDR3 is TGTGCCAGCAGCTCATGGACAGTTCTTACCCACTCTGGGGCCAACGTCCTGACTTTC. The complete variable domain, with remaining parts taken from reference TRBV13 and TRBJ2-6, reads AAGVIQSPRHLIKEKRETATLKCYPIPRHDTVYWYQQGPGQDPQFLISFYEKMQSDKGSIPDRFSAQQFSDYHSELNMSSLELGDSALYFCASSSWTVLTHSGANVLTFGAGSRLTVL.

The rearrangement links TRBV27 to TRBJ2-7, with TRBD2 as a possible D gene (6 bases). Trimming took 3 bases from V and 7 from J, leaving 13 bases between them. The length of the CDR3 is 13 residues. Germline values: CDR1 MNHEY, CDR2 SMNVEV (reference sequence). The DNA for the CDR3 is TGTGCCAGCAGTTTGGTTCGGGGGACGGAGCAGTACTTC. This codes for CASSLVRGTEQYF.

The CDR3 DNA is TGTGCCAGCAGAGACAGGCCGAACACCGGGGAGCTGTTTTTT. Amino acids: CASRDRPNTGELFF. The V gene is TRBV27, the J gene TRBJ2-2, with D possibly matching TRBD1 (6 bases). Germline V CDR1 and CDR2: MNHEY, SMNVEV (reference sequence). V shed 6 bases and J shed 0 bases, with 8 bases lying between them. The CDR3 length is 14 residues.

The CDR3 region has the DNA TGTGCCAGCAGCCCGTACAACCTAGGCTACAATGAGCAGTTCTTC. It specifies CASSPYNLGYNEQFF. This rearrangement joins TRBV5-6 to TRBJ2-1; the D is unclear. CDR1 and CDR2 (germline): SGHDT, YYEEEE. The CDR3 has 15 amino acids. V dropped 4 bases and J dropped 3 bases, with 14 bases sitting between them.

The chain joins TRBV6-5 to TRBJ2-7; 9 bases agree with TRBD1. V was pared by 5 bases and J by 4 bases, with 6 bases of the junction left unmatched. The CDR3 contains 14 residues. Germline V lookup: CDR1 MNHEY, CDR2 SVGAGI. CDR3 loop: CASSPGTGMYEQYF. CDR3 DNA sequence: TGTGCCAGCAGTCCAGGGACAGGGATGTACGAGCAGTACTTC.

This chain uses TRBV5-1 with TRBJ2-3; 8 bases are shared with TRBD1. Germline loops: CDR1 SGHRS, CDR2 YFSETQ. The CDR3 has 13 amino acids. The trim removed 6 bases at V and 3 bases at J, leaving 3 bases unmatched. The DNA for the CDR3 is TGCGCCAGCAATACAGGGGGAACAGATACGCAGTATTTT. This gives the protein CASNTGGTDTQYF.

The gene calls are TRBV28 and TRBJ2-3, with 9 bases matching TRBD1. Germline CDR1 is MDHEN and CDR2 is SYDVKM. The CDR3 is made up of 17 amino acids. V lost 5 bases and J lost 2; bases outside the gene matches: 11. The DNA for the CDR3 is TGTGCCAGCAGTCTAGGACGGGGACAGGGAACCACAGATACGCAGTATTTT. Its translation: CASSLGRGQGTTDTQYF.

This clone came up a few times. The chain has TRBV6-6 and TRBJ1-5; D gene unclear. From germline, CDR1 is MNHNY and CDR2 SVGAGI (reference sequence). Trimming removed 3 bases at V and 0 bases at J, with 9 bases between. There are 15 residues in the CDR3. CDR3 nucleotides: TGTGCCAGCAGTTATATTGGCGGTAGCAATCAGCCCCAGCATTTT. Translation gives CASSYIGGSNQPQHF.

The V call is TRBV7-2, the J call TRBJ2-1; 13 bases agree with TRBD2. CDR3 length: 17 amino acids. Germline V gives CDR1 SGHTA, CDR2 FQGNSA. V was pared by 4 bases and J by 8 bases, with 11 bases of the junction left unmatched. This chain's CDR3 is CASSSGLAGRFRYEQFF. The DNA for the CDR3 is TGTGCCAGCAGCTCGGGACTAGCGGGGAGATTTAGGTATGAGCAGTTCTTC.

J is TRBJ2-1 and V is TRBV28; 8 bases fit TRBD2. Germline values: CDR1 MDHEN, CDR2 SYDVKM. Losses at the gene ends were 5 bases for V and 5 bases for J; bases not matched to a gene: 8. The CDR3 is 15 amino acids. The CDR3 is CASSPLRGADNEQFF. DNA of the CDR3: TGTGCCAGCAGTCCCCTGCGGGGGGCTGACAATGAGCAGTTCTTC.

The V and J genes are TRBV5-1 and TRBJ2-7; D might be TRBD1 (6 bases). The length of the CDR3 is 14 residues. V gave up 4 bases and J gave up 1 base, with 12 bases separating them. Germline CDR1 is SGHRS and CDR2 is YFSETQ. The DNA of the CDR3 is TGCGCCAGCAGCACCGGACAGCTATCCTACGAGCAGTACTTC. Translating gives CASSTGQLSYEQYF.

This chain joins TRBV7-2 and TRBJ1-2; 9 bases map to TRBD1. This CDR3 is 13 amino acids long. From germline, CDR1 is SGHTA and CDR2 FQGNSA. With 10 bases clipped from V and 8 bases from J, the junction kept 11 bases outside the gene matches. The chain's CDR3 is CAILRDRVAGYTF. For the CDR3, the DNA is TGTGCCATCCTGCGGGACAGGGTCGCGGGCTACACCTTC.

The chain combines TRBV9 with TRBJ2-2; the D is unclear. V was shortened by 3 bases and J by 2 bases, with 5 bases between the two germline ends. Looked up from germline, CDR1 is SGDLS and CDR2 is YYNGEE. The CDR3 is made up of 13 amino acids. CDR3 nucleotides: TGTGCCAGCAGCGAGACTAACACCGGGGAGCTGTTTTTT. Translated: CASSETNTGELFF. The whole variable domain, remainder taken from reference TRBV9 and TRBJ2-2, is DSGVTQTPKHLITATGQRVTLRCSPRSGDLSVYWYQQSLDQGLQFLIQYYNGEERAKGNILERFSAQQFPDLHSELNLSSLELGDSALYFCASSETNTGELFFGEGSRLTVL.

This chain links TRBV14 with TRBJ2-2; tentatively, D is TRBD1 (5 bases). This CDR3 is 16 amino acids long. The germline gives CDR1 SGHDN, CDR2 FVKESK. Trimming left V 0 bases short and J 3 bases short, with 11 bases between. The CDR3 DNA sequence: TGTGCCAGCAGCCAAGAGCGTCGACAGTACACCGGGGAGCTGTTTTTT. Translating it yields CASSQERRQYTGELFF.

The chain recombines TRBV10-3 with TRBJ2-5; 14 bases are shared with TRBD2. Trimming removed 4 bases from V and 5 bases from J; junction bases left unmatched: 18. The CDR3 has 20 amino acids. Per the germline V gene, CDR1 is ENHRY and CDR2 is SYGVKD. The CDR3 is CAISVEPPGLAGAPRETQYF. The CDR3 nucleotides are TGTGCCATCAGTGTAGAACCCCCGGGACTAGCGGGAGCCCCGCGGGAGACCCAGTACTTC.

The CDR3 sequence is CASSPRTSGYEQYF. The DNA of the CDR3 is TGTGCCAGCAGTCCGAGGACTAGCGGTTACGAGCAGTACTTC. This chain connects TRBV6-5 to TRBJ2-7, with 10 bases fitting TRBD2. Germline V gene lookup returns CDR1 MNHEY and CDR2 SVGAGI. Losses at the gene ends were 5 bases for V and 4 bases for J; bases not matched to a gene: 5. The CDR3 has 14 residues.

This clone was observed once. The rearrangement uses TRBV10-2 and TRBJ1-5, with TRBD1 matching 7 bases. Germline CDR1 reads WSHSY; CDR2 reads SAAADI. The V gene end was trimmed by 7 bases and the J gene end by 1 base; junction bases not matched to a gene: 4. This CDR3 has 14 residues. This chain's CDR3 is CASKEGASNQPQHF. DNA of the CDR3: TGCGCCAGCAAGGAGGGGGCGAGCAATCAGCCCCAGCATTTT.

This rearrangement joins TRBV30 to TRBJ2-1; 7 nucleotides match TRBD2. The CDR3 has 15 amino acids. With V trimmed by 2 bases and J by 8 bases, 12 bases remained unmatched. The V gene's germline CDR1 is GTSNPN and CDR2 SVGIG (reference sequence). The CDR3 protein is CAWSIRLAGPHEQFF. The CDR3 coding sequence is TGTGCCTGGAGTATCAGACTAGCCGGGCCTCATGAGCAGTTCTTC.

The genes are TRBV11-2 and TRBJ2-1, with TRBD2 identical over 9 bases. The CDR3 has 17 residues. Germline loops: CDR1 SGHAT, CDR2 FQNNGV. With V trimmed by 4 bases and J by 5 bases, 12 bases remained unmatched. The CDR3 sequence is CASSYSAGGPIHNEQFF. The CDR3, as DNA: TGTGCCAGCAGCTATTCGGCGGGGGGGCCTATCCACAATGAGCAGTTCTTC.